Reported below is one TCR beta chain. Between the trimmed V and J ends, which lost 7 bases and 4 bases, there was a span of 11 bases. CDR1 is MNHNY and CDR2 is SVGAGI in the germline V gene (reference sequence). CDR3 length equals 13 residues. This sample is part of a study of technical replicates of blood from a handful of donors. Assay: immunoSEQ multiplex PCR; the TCRdb copy retains only in-frame clones and omits some. The data show more than 11,000 clones, approximately 81% seen once. The clonotype was recovered from a human donor in good health. The sequenced sample was PBMCs. V and J are TRBV6-6 and TRBJ1-5; D not certain. The DNA of the CDR3 is TGTGCCAGCACCAATCCCGGTAATCAGCCCCAGCATTTT. Protein: CASTNPGNQPQHF.